A selection of T cell receptor beta chains follows, all from one sample in a study of T-cell reconstitution after alpha-beta-depleted transplantation in children. One entry per CDR3 protein results from TCRdb running MiXCR on the PCR reads. The sample has about 580,000 distinct CDR3 sequences; about 23% are singletons. This sample comprised PBMCs, mostly from graft donor cells, obtained 360 days after TCRalphabeta/CD19-depleted stem cell transplant. These receptors all come from a boy younger than two who had a stem cell transplant for acute myeloid leukemia, so the T cells may come from the graft donor. CDR3s include the opening cysteine and the closing phenylalanine or tryptophan.

TRBV28	TRBJ2-1	CASQGATPNNEQFF
TRBV29-1	TRBJ2-6	CSVLDPRSGANVLTF
TRBV20-1	TRBJ1-2	CSARGAGLYGYTF
TRBV10-3	TRBJ2-7	CAGGGDNYEQYF
TRBV20-1	TRBJ1-6	CRAHRDMPSNSPLHF
TRBV12-3/TRBV12-4	TRBJ1-2	CASSPAGTNYGYTF
TRBV15	TRBJ1-2	CATSFSDRVGDGYTF
TRBV25-1	TRBJ2-1	CASSEPKGYSPYNEQFF
TRBV5-4	TRBJ2-3	CASSLGGDTDTQYF
TRBV29-1	TRBJ1-1	CSIGTGMNTEAFF
TRBV11-2	TRBJ2-5	CASRTITGQETQYF
TRBV12-3/TRBV12-4	TRBJ2-1	CASSFGSQQYNEQFF
TRBV4-3	TRBJ2-4	CASSQVGGKRTVAKNIQYF
TRBV29-1	TRBJ1-1	CSVVNNGNTEAFF
TRBV7-9	TRBJ2-3	CASSLAPVRLEDTQYF
TRBV7-2	TRBJ1-1	CASSSLGAEAFF
TRBV12-3/TRBV12-4	TRBJ2-2	CASSLDRNPGELFF
TRBV10-3	TRBJ2-7	CAIRRGNEQYF
TRBV29-1	TRBJ1-2	CSVAGQPGLYGYTF
TRBV9	TRBJ2-3	CASSMRLAGGPDTQYF
TRBV29-1	TRBJ2-2	CSVAGTRTGELFF
TRBV6-2/TRBV6-3	TRBJ2-6	CASSYPLGQGGPSGANVLTF
TRBV5-5	TRBJ1-5	CASSLDPGPSNQPQHF
TRBV20-1	TRBJ2-4	CSARENGVSKNIQYF
TRBV4-1	TRBJ2-2	CASSRVGLAGGPSTGELFF
TRBV3-1	TRBJ2-7	CASSPGTRGSVEQYF
TRBV20-1	TRBJ1-1	CSARVTPRRPGFF
TRBV7-2	TRBJ2-5	CASSWGQGEVQYF
TRBV20-1	TRBJ1-1	CSASSGGSTEAFF
TRBV20-1	TRBJ2-7	CSARIITGLDEQYF
TRBV29-1	TRBJ1-4	CSVTRDVRRGEKLFF
TRBV6-1	TRBJ1-1	CASSFLAGTALPTDTEAFF